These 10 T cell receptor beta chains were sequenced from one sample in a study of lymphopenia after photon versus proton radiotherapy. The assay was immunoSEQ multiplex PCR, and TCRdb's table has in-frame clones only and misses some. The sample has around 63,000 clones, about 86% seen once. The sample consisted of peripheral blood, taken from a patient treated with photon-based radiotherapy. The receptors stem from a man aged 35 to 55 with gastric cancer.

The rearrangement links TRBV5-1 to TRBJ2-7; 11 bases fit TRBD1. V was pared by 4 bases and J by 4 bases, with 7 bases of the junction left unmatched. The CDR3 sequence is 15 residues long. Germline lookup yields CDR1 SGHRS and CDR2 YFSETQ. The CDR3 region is CASSLGQGGRYEQYF. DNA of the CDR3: TGCGCCAGCAGCCTGGGACAGGGGGGACGGTACGAGCAGTACTTC.

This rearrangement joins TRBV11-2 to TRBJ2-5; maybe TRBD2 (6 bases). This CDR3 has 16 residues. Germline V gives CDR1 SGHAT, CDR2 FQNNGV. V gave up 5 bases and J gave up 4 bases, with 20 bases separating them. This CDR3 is CASSPRAGRQGETQYF. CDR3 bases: TGTGCCAGCAGCCCAAGGGCGGGGCGGCAGGGAGAGACCCAGTACTTC. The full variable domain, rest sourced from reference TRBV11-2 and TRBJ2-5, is EAGVAQSPRYKIIEKRQSVAFWCNPISGHATLYWYQQILGQGPKLLIQFQNNGVVDDSQLPKDRFSAERLKGVDSTLKIQPAKLEDSAVYLCASSPRAGRQGETQYFGPGTRLLVL.

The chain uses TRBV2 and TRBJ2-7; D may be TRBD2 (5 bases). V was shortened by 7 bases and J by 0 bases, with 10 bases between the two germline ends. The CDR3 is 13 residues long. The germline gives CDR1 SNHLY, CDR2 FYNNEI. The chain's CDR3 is CASTSLSSYEQYF. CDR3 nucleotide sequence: TGTGCCAGCACTAGCCTAAGCTCCTACGAGCAGTACTTC.

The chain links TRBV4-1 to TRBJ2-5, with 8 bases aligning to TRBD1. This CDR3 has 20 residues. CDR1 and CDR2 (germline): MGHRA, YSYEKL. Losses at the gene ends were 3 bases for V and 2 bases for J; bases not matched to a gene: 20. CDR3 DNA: TGCGCCAGCAGCCAGAATAAATGGCTAGGACAGGGAGTCTTTCAAGAGACCCAGTACTTC. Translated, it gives CASSQNKWLGQGVFQETQYF.

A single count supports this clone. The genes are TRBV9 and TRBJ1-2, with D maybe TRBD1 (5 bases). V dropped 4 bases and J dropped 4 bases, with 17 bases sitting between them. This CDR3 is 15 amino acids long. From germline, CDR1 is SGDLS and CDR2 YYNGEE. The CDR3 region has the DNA TGTGCCAGCAGCCCCCGTTTAGGGGAGGCCTATGGCTACACCTTC. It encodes CASSPRLGEAYGYTF.

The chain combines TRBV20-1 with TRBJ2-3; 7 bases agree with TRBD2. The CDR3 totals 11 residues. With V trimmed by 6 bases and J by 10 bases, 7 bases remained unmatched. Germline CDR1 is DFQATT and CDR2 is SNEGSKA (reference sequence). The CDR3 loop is CSAAQGRAQYF. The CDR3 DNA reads TGCAGTGCCGCCCAAGGGAGGGCGCAGTATTTT.

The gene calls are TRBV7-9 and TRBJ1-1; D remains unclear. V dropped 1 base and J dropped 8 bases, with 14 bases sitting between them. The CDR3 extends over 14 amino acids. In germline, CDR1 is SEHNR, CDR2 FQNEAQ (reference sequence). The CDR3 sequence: CASSLDGPGPEAFF. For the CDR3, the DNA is TGTGCCAGCAGCTTAGATGGCCCCGGTCCCGAAGCTTTCTTT.

CDR3 in DNA: TGTGCCAGCAGCGTGGACACCGAGAACGGAAACACCATATATTTT. Amino acid sequence: CASSVDTENGNTIYF. This chain uses TRBV9 with TRBJ1-3; tentative D call: TRBD1 (5 bases). This CDR3 comprises 15 residues. Per germline, CDR1 SGDLS and CDR2 YYNGEE. Trimming removed 2 bases from V and 4 bases from J, with 13 bases in between.

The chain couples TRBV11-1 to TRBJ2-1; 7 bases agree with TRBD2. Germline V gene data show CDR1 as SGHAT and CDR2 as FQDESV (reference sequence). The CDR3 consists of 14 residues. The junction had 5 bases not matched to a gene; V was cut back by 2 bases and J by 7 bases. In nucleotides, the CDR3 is TGTGCCAGCAGCTTACTGCGGGGGTTGAATGAGCAGTTCTTC. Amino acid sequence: CASSLLRGLNEQFF. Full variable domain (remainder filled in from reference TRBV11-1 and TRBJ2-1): EAEVAQSPRYKITEKSQAVAFWCDPISGHATLYWYRQILGQGPELLVQFQDESVVDDSQLPKDRFSAERLKGVDSTLKIQPAELGDSAMYLCASSLLRGLNEQFFGPGTRLTVL.

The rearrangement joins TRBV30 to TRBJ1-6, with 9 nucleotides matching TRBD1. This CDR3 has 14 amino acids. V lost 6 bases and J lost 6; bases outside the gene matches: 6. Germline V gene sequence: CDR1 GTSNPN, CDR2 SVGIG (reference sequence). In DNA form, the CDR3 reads TGTGCCTGTTTTCCGACAGGGGGTAATTCACCCCTCCACTTT. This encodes CACFPTGGNSPLHF.